Following are 15 T cell receptor beta chains from one sample sequenced in a study of T-cell reconstitution after alpha-beta-depleted transplantation in children. It was with unique molecular identifiers that the TCRbeta library was prepared. Each CDR3 protein is one row after TCRdb ran MiXCR on the PCR reads. Among over 400,000 distinct CDR3 sequences listed, over 40% were seen once. The specimen was PBMCs, collected before TCRalphabeta/CD19-depleted stem cell transplant. The receptor source for this set is a girl aged 2-10 years with aplastic anemia, due to receive a stem cell transplant.

V and J are TRBV20-1 and TRBJ2-7, with D perhaps matching TRBD1 (5 bases). The V end lost 0 bases, the J end lost 6 bases, and 15 bases lay between the germline ends. Germline lookup yields CDR1 DFQATT and CDR2 SNEGSKA (reference sequence). CDR3 length: 14 residues. The CDR3 DNA reads as TGCAGTGCTAGAGAAGACAGTACCCTACGCGAGCAGTACTTC. Translating it yields CSAREDSTLREQYF.

This clonotype was recorded a few times. This rearrangement joins TRBV5-6 to TRBJ1-2, with 7 bases that match TRBD1. The V gene's germline CDR1 is SGHDT and CDR2 YYEEEE. This CDR3 has 16 amino acids. J gave up 8 bases and V 6 bases, and 19 bases lay outside the gene matches. The CDR3 is CASTQRPGQIYFGYTF. CDR3 coding DNA: TGTGCCAGCACCCAGAGACCGGGACAGATTTATTTCGGCTACACCTTC.

In DNA, the CDR3 is TGCAGTGCCGTGATATGGAGCGTACTAGCGGGAGTAGATACGCAGTATTTT. This encodes CSAVIWSVLAGVDTQYF. This chain links TRBV20-1 with TRBJ2-3; TRBD2 matches at 11 bases. The CDR3 is made up of 17 amino acids. The junction had 16 bases not matched to a gene; V was cut back by 6 bases and J by 5 bases. Germline CDR1 is DFQATT and CDR2 is SNEGSKA (reference sequence).

This chain connects TRBV27 to TRBJ2-7; TRBD2 might be the D (6 bases). V was cut by 3 bases and J by 3 bases, with 15 bases left in between. This CDR3 is built from 15 residues. Germline loops: CDR1 MNHEY, CDR2 SMNVEV (reference sequence). The CDR3 here is CASSFITSRSYEQYF. CDR3 nucleotides: TGTGCCAGCAGTTTTATCACTAGCAGGAGCTACGAGCAGTACTTC.

This sequence joins TRBV12-3 or TRBV12-4 and TRBJ2-1, with D hard to call. Trimming shortened V by 2 bases and J by 0 bases, and 11 bases separated the two germline ends. The CDR3 has 16 amino acids. The DNA of the CDR3 is TGTGCCAGCAGTTTATCGACCGGTAGCTCCTACAATGAGCAGTTCTTC. Protein product: CASSLSTGSSYNEQFF.

This clonotype came up a few times. The genes are TRBV29-1 and TRBJ1-1, with TRBD1 as a possible D gene (5 bases). Germline V lookup: CDR1 SQVTM, CDR2 ANQGSEA. The CDR3 is 12 amino acids. With 5 bases removed from V and 4 bases from J, the gap between germline ends came to 11 bases. CDR3 region: CSVHRSGTEAFF. The CDR3 nucleotides are TGCAGCGTTCACAGGTCGGGCACTGAAGCTTTCTTT.

This clonotype occurred many times. The chain uses TRBV6-2 or TRBV6-3 and TRBJ2-7; 7 nucleotides match TRBD1. Unmatched junction bases numbered 12, after V lost 8 bases and J lost 2 bases. Germline V lookup: CDR1 MNHEY, CDR2 SVGEGT. This CDR3 has 15 amino acids. This CDR3 is CASGGTWTGTYEQYF. CDR3 coding DNA: TGTGCCAGCGGGGGTACCTGGACAGGTACCTACGAGCAGTACTTC.

The J gene is TRBJ2-7, the V gene TRBV5-1; no reliable D call. Per the germline V gene, CDR1 is SGHRS and CDR2 is YFSETQ. The length of the CDR3 is 14 residues. The V and J ends lost 4 bases and 6 bases respectively, with 17 bases between them. The CDR3: CASSTQDPLGEQYF. The CDR3, as DNA: TGCGCCAGCAGCACCCAAGACCCCCTCGGCGAGCAGTACTTC.

This clonotype was seen a few times. V and J are TRBV28 and TRBJ1-4, with D tentatively TRBD1 (5 bases). There are 16 residues in the CDR3. V lost 7 bases to trimming and J lost 0 bases, with 15 bases between them. Germline V gives CDR1 MDHEN, CDR2 SYDVKM. The CDR3 is CASKIGGGATNEKLFF. The DNA of the CDR3 is TGTGCCAGCAAAATTGGGGGAGGTGCAACTAATGAAAAACTGTTTTTT.

This chain links TRBV11-1 with TRBJ2-5; TRBD2 agrees at 11 bases. CDR1 and CDR2 (germline): SGHAT, FQDESV (reference sequence). The CDR3 covers 18 residues. J gave up 1 base and V 4 bases, and 11 bases lay outside the gene matches. The CDR3 region has the DNA TGTGCCAGCAGCTCGCGGACAGTAACTAGCGGGGGCCAAGAGACCCAGTACTTC. Protein sequence: CASSSRTVTSGGQETQYF.

J is TRBJ1-1 and V is TRBV7-2, with a possible D match to TRBD1 (6 bases). The CDR3 is 17 amino acids. Germline V CDR1 and CDR2: SGHTA, FQGNSA. Trimming pared 1 base from V and 5 bases from J, leaving 20 bases between. The CDR3 sequence: CASSLVGRGAGTTEAFF. The CDR3 DNA is TGTGCCAGCAGCTTAGTAGGGAGAGGGGCAGGGACAACTGAAGCTTTCTTT.

The rearrangement links TRBV30 to TRBJ1-1, with a weak D call TRBD1 (5 bases). Germline CDR1 and CDR2: GTSNPN and SVGIG (reference sequence). The CDR3 has 14 amino acids. Trimming shortened V by 3 bases and J by 7 bases, and 18 bases separated the two germline ends. The CDR3 DNA reads TGTGCCTGGAGCCCCGGTGGGGGAACAATTGAAGCTTTCTTT. This translates into CAWSPGGGTIEAFF.

This clonotype was seen at least ten times. The rearrangement links TRBV20-1 to TRBJ2-2; D possibly uses TRBD1 or TRBD2 (5 bases each). Germline V lookup: CDR1 DFQATT, CDR2 SNEGSKA (reference sequence). The V gene lost 0 bases and the J gene lost 5 bases, with 7 bases spanning the gap. The CDR3 runs 13 residues. For the CDR3, the DNA is TGCAGTGCTAGAGAATGGGGGACCGGGGAGCTGTTTTTT. This encodes CSAREWGTGELFF.

Comments on this clonotype: This may stem from a read error, because a much larger clone lies one nucleotide away. The CDR3 sequence: CASSLVRDEQLF. The CDR3 DNA is TGTGCCAGCAGCTTAGTACGCGATGAGCAGCTCTTC. The chain recombines TRBV7-9 with TRBJ2-1; D ambiguous. This CDR3 has 12 residues. The germline V gene has CDR1 SEHNR and CDR2 FQNEAQ (reference sequence).

At least ten counts were recorded for this clonotype. The V and J genes are TRBV7-3 and TRBJ2-3, with 12 bases aligning to TRBD2. The CDR3 sequence is 16 residues long. Losses at the gene ends were 5 bases for V and 2 bases for J; bases not matched to a gene: 5. The germline gives CDR1 SGHTA, CDR2 FQGTGA. The DNA for the CDR3 is TGTGCCAGCAGCAAAAGGACTAGCGGGATCACAGATACGCAGTATTTT. Translating it yields CASSKRTSGITDTQYF.